This T cell receptor (beta chain) was found in a study of cytomegalovirus exposure and HLA in healthy donors. As to this clone: Its target is unknown.

Germline V CDR1 and CDR2: SGHRS, YFSETQ. The V segment lost 3 bases and the J segment 6 bases; nucleotides outside the gene matches: 7. The CDR3 covers 16 residues. General observations from the study: Whilst most TCR sequences proved rare, a subset of public TCRs occurred across many donors. Researchers catalogued some 160 TCR beta chains as cytomegalovirus-associated.

Some clones are missing from TCRdb's copy, which holds only in-frame ones; the method was immunoSEQ multiplex PCR. The sample carries 200,000 to 250,000 clones, 75% to 95% recorded once. The source material was PBMCs. V usage is TRBV5-1 and J usage is TRBJ2-2; 11 bases map to TRBD2. The receptor was isolated from a woman younger than 30 in good health and CMV-seronegative. The CDR3 loop is CASSSKLAGVPGELFF. The CDR3 nucleotides read TGCGCCAGCAGCTCTAAACTAGCGGGAGTCCCCGGGGAGCTGTTTTTT.